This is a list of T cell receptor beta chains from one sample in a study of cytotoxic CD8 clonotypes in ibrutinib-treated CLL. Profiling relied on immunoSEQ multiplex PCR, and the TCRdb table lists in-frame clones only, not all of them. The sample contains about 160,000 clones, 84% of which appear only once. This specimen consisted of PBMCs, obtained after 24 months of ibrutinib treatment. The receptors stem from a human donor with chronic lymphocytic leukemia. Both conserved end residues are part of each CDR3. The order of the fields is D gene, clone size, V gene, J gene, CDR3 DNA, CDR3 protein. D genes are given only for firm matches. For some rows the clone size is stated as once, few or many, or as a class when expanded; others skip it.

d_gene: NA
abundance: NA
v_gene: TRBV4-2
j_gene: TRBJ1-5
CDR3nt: TGTGCCAGCAGCAGCCCCGACAATCTGTCCCAGCATTTT
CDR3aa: CASSSPDNLSQHF

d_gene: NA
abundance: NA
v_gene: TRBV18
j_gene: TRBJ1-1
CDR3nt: TGTGCCAGCCGACGGACGCAAAACACTGAAGCTTTCTTT
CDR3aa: CASRRTQNTEAFF

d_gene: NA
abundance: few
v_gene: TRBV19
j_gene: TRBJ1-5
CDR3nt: TGTGCCAGTAGTATCGTTGGGGGGAATCAGCCCCAGCATTTT
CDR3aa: CASSIVGGNQPQHF

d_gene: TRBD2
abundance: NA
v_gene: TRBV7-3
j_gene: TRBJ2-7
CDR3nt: TGTGCCAGCAGCTTAGACCGACTAGCGGGACCCTACGAGCAGTACTTC
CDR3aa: CASSLDRLAGPYEQYF

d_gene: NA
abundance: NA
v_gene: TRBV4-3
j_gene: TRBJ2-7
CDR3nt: TGCGCCAGCAGCCCGAGGAAGGGGATCGGTGGATACGAGCAGTACTTC
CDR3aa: CASSPRKGIGGYEQYF

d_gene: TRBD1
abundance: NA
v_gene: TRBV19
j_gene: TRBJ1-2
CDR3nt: TGTGCCAGTAGAAGGGACAGTTTCTATGGCTACACCTTC
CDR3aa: CASRRDSFYGYTF

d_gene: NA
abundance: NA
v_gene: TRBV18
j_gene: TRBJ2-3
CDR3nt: TGTGCCAGCTCAGAGCTAGATACGCAGTATTTT
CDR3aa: CASSELDTQYF

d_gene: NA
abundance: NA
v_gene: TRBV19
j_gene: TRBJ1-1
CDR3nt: TGTGCCAGTAGGGAAAGGGCCCAGCTCATGAACACTGAAGCTTTCTTT
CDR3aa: CASRERAQLMNTEAFF

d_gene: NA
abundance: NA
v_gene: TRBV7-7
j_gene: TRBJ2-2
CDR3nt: TGTGCTACGGGCGGGGTAACCGGGGAGCTGTTTTTT
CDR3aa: CATGGVTGELFF

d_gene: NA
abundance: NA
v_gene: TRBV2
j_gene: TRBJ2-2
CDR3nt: TGTGCCAGCAGTGAAGACCGTCCTGGGCCCGGGGAGCTGTTTTTT
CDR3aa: CASSEDRPGPGELFF